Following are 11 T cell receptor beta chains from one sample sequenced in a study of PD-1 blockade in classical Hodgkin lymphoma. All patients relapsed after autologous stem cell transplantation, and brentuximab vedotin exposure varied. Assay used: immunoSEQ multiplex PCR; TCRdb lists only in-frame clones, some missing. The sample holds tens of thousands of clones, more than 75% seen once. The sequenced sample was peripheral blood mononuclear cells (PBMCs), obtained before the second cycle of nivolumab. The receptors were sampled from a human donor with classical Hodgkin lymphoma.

CDR3 in amino acids: CASSFLTEGPRETQYF. The CDR3 DNA sequence: TGTGCCAGCAGTTTCCTCACGGAGGGTCCAAGGGAGACCCAGTACTTC. The chain combines TRBV27 with TRBJ2-5, with D tentatively TRBD2 (6 bases). CDR1 and CDR2 (germline): MNHEY, SMNVEV (reference sequence). The ends were cut back, 3 bases at V and 5 bases at J, with 19 bases in the middle. This CDR3 is built from 16 residues.

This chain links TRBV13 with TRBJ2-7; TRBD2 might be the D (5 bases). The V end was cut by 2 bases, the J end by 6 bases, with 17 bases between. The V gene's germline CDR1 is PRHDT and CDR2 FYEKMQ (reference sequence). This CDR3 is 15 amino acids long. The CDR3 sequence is CASSLYTEGPVEQYF. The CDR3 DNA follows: TGTGCCAGCAGCTTATATACAGAGGGCCCCGTCGAGCAGTACTTC. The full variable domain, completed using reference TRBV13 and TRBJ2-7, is AAGVIQSPRHLIKEKRETATLKCYPIPRHDTVYWYQQGPGQDPQFLISFYEKMQSDKGSIPDRFSAQQFSDYHSELNMSSLELGDSALYFCASSLYTEGPVEQYFGPGTRLTVT.

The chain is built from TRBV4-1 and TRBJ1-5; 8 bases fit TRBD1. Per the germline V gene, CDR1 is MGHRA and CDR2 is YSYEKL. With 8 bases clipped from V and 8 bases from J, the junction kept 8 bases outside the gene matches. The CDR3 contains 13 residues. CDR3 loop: CASSDQGAKPQHF. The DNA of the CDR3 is TGCGCCAGCTCTGACCAGGGGGCAAAGCCCCAGCATTTT.

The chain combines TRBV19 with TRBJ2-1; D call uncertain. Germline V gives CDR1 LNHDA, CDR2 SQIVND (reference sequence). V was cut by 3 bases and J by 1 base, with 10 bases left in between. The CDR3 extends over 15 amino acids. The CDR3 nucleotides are TGTGCCAGTAGTATTACTCCGGGTTCCTACAATGAGCAGTTCTTC. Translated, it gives CASSITPGSYNEQFF.

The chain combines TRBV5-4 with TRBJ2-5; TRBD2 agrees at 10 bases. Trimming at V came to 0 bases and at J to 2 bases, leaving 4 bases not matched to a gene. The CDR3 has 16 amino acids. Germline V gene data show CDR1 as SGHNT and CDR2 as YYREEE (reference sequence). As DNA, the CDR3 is TGTGCCAGCAGCTTGGCCCCTAGCGGGGGACAAGAGACCCAGTACTTC. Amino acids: CASSLAPSGGQETQYF.

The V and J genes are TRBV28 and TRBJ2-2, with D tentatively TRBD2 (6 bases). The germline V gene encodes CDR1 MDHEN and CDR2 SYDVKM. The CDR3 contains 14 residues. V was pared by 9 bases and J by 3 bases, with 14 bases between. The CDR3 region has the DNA TGTGCCAGTACCGGGACTTTGGACACCGGGGAGCTGTTTTTT. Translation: CASTGTLDTGELFF.

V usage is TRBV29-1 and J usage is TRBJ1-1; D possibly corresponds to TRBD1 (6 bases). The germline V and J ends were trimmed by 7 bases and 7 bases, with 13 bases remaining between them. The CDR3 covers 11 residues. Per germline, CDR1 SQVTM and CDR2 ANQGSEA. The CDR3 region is CSASQGNEAFF. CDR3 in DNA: TGCAGCGCTTCACAGGGAAATGAAGCTTTCTTT.

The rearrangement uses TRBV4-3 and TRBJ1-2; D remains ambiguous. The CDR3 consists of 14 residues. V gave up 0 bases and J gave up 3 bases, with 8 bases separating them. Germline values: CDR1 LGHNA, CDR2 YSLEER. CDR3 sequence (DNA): TGCGCCAGCAGCCAAGAGGAAGGTTACTATGGCTACACCTTC. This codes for CASSQEEGYYGYTF.

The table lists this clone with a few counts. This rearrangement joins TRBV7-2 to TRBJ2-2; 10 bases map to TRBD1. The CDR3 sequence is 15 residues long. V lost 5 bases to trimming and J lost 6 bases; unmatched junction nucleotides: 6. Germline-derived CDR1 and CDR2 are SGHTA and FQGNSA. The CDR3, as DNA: TGTGCCAGCAGCGCCGGGACAGGGGTGTCCGGGGAGCTGTTTTTT. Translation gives CASSAGTGVSGELFF.

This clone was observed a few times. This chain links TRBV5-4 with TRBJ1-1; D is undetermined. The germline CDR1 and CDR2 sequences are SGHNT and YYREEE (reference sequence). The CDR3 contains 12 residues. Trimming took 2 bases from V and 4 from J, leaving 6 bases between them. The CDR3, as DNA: TGTGCCAGCAGCTTTGGGGTCACTGAAGCTTTCTTT. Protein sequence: CASSFGVTEAFF.

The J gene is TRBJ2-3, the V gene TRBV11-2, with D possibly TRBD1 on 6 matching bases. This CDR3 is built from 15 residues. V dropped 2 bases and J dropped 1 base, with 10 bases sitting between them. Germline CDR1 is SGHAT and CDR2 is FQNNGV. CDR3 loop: CASSLLTGRTDTQYF. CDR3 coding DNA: TGTGCCAGCAGCTTACTGACAGGCCGCACAGATACGCAGTATTTT.